One T cell receptor beta chain is described in this entry. These data originate in a study of blood T cell repertoires in COVID-19. About the research overall: PBMCs, B-cell-depleted T cells, or T cells were the source of the cDNA or gDNA that made up the material.

Participant ages covered roughly 18 to 90 years across 25 or so US areas. Each participant's cohort was designated according to participant-reported clinical history. The V end lost 9 bases, the J end lost 2 bases, and 13 bases lay between the germline ends. The CDR3 spans 13 residues. The V gene's germline CDR1 is LNHDA and CDR2 SQIVND (reference sequence). Sequencing used immunoSEQ multiplex PCR; TCRdb keeps in-frame clones, though not all of them. This table holds more than 200,000 clones, roughly 86% found once. This chain links TRBV19 with TRBJ2-5, with TRBD2 as a possible D gene (6 bases). Sequencing was done on a sample of PBMCs or T cells enriched from blood (not recorded which). The receptor was isolated from a woman in her 30s with acute COVID-19. For the CDR3, the DNA is TGTGCCAGCACGGGGACTGAACAAGAGACCCAGTACTTC. This translates into CASTGTEQETQYF.